This T cell receptor (beta chain) was obtained from a study of T cell responses to AZD1222 COVID-19 vaccine. The CDR3 covers 15 residues. Per the germline V gene, CDR1 is SGHAT and CDR2 is FQDESV (reference sequence). The V and J ends lost 3 bases and 0 bases respectively, with 11 bases between them. Method: immunoSEQ multiplex PCR; TCRdb's copy keeps in-frame clones and lacks some. In the table there are around 150,000 clones, just over 90% of which are singletons. This sequence joins TRBV11-1 and TRBJ1-1, with D uncertain. This TCR was recovered from an adult who received the AZD1222 COVID-19 vaccine. The source material was peripheral blood, sampled 28 days after the second AZD1222 dose. Here the CDR3 reads CASSFRAAVNTEAFF. As DNA, the CDR3 is TGTGCCAGCAGCTTTAGGGCAGCAGTGAACACTGAAGCTTTCTTT.